Here is one TCR beta chain with its context. Its antigen is not known. Each replicate PCR on the sorted subsets used 150 to 200 ng DNA (around 30,000 T cell genomes). Some clones are missing from TCRdb's copy, which holds only in-frame ones; the method was immunoSEQ multiplex PCR. The table includes about 1 million clones, 75% detected once. The sample comes from a study of shared clonotypes between healthy human individuals. V lost 1 base, J lost 7 bases, and 10 bases stayed unmatched. The germline V gene encodes CDR1 MGHRA and CDR2 YSYEKL. This CDR3 comprises 16 residues. Overall study results and limits: Between a few donors, naive CD4 clonotypes were shared at a level of around 5.2%. In this cohort, only blood was sampled, and tissue repertoires likely differ.

J is TRBJ2-7 and V is TRBV4-1, with 10 bases identical to TRBD2. Material for sequencing was memory CD4+ T cells sorted from blood. As for subset: CD45RA-negative fraction. This clonotype originated in a man younger than 35 in good health. The CDR3 DNA reads as TGCGCCAGCAGCCAAGGTTGGCTAGCGGGAGCTCAAGAGCAGTACTTC. Translating it yields CASSQGWLAGAQEQYF.